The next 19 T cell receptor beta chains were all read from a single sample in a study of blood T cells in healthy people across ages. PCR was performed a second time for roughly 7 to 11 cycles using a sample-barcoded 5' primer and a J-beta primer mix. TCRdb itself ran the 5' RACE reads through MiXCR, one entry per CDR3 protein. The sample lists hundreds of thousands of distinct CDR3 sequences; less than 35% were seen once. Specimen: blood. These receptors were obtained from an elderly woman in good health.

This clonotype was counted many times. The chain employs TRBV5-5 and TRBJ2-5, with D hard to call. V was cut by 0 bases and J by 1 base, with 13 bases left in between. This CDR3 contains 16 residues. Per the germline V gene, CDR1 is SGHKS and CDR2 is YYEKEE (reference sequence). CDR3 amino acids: CASSLAAALTQETQYF. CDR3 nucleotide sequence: TGTGCCAGCAGCTTGGCTGCAGCGTTAACCCAAGAGACCCAGTACTTC.

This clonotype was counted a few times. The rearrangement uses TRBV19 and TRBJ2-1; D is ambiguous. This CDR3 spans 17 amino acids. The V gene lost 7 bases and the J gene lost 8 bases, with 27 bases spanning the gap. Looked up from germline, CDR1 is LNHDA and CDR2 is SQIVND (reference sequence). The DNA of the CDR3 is TGTGCCAGTATCCGCGATGTCCCCCCAGGTCCCCCCTATGAGCAGTTCTTC. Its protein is CASIRDVPPGPPYEQFF.

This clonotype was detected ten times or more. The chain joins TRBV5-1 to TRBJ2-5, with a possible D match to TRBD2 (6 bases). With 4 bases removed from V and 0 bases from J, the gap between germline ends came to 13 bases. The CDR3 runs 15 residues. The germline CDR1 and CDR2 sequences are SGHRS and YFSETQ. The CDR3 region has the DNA TGCGCCAGCAGCATCGGGACTTTGTACCAAGAGACCCAGTACTTC. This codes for CASSIGTLYQETQYF.

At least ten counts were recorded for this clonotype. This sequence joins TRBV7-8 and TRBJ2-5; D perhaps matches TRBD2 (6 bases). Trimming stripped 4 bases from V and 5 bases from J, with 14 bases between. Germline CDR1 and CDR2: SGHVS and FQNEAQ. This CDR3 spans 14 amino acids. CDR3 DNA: TGTGCCAGCAGCTACGAATCGGGGAGGGAGACCCAGTACTTC. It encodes CASSYESGRETQYF. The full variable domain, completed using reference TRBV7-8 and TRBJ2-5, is GAGVSQSPRYKVAKRGQDVALRCDPISGHVSLFWYQQALGQGPEFLTYFQNEAQLDKSGLPSDRFFAERPEGSVSTLKIQRTQQEDSAVYLCASSYESGRETQYFGPGTRLLVL.

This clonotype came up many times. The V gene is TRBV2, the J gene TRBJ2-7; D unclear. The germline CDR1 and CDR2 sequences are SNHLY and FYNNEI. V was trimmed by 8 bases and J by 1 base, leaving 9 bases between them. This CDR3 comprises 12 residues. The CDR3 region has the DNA TGTGCCAGCGGGGTCAGATCCTACGAGCAGTACTTC. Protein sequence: CASGVRSYEQYF.

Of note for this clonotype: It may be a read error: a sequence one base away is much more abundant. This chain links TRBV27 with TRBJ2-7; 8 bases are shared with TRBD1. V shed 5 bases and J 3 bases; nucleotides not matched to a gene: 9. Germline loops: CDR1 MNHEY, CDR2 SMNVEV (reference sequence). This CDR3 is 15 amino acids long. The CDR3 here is CASSRTGTGRYEQYF. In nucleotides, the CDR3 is TGTGCCAGCAGTAGGACCGGGACAGGCCGCTACGAGCAGTACTTC.

In nucleotides, the CDR3 is TGTGCCAGCTCTCGACAGGAGGAGACCCAGTACTTC. It specifies CASSRQEETQYF. The J gene is TRBJ2-5, the V gene TRBV18; maybe TRBD1 (6 bases). V lost 6 bases and J 5 bases, leaving 10 bases between the germline ends. The CDR3 length is 12 residues. Per germline, CDR1 KGHSH and CDR2 LQKENI.

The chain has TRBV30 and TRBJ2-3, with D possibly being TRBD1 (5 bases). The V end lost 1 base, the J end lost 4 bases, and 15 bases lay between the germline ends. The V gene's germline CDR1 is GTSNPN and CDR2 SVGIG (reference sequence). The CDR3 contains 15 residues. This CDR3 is CAWSGAAGISDTQYF. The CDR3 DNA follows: TGTGCCTGGAGTGGGGCGGCAGGGATTTCAGATACGCAGTATTTT.

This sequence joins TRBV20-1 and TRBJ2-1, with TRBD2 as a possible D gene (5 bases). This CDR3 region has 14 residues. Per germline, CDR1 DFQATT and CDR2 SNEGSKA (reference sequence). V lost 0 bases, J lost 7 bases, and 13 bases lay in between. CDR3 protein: CSARDWGVQNEQFF. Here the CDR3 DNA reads TGCAGTGCTAGAGATTGGGGAGTCCAAAATGAGCAGTTCTTC.

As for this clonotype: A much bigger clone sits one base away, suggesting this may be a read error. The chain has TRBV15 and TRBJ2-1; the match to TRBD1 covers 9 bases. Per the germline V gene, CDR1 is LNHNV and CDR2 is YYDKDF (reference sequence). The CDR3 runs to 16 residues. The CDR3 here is CATSRNPGQGYSEQFF. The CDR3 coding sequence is TGTGCCACCAGCCGCAACCCGGGACAGGGATACAGTGAGCAGTTCTTC.

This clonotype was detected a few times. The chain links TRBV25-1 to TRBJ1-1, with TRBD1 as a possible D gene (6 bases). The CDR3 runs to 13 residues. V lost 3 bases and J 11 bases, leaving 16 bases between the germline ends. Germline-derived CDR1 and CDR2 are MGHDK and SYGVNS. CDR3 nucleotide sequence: TGTGCCAGCAGTGATCCCCCCCACAGGGATGCTTTCTTT. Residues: CASSDPPHRDAFF. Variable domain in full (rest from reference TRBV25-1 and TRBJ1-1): EADIYQTPRYLVIGTGKKITLECSQTMGHDKMYWYQQDPGMELHLIHYSYGVNSTEKGDLSSESTVSRIRTEHFPLTLESARPSHTSQYLCASSDPPHRDAFFGQGTRLTVV.

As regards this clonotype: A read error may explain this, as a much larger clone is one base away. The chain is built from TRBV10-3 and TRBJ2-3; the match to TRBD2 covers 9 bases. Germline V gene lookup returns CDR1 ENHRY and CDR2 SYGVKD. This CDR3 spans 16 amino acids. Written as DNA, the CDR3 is TGTGCCATCAGTGGAGGAGCGGGGGGCGGCACAGATACGCGGTATTTT. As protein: CAISGGAGGGTDTRYF.

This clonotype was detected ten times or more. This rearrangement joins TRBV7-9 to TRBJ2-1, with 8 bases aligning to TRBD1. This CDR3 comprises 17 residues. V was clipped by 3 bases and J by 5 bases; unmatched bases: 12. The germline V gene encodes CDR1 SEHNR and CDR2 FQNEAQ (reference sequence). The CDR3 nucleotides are TGTGCCAGCAGCTTGGGCGGGACAGGCCTCATCGACAATGAGCAGTTCTTC. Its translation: CASSLGGTGLIDNEQFF.

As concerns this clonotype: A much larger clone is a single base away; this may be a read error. The CDR3 here is CASSEGTPAHDEQFF. Here the CDR3 DNA reads TGTGCCAGCAGTGAAGGAACTCCCGCCCACGATGAGCAGTTCTTC. The rearrangement joins TRBV2 to TRBJ2-1, with D unclear. Between the trimmed V and J ends, which lost 1 base and 8 bases, there was a span of 15 bases. The CDR3 consists of 15 residues. CDR1 and CDR2 (germline): SNHLY, FYNNEI.

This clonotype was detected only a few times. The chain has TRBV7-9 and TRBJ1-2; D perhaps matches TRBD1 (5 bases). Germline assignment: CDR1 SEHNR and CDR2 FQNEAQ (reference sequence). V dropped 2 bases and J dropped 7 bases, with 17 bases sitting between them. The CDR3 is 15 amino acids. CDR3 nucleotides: TGTGCCAGCAGCTTACTTCAGGGCGGAGGTGGTGGCTACACCTTC. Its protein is CASSLLQGGGGGYTF.

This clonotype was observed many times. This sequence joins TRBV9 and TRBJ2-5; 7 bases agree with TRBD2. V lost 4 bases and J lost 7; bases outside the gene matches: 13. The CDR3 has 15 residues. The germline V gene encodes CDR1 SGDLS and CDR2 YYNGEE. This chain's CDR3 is CASSPREGPGGTQYF. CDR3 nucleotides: TGTGCCAGCAGCCCCCGAGAGGGGCCGGGGGGGACCCAGTACTTC. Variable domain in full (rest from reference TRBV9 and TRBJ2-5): DSGVTQTPKHLITATGQRVTLRCSPRSGDLSVYWYQQSLDQGLQFLIQYYNGEERAKGNILERFSAQQFPDLHSELNLSSLELGDSALYFCASSPREGPGGTQYFGPGTRLLVL.

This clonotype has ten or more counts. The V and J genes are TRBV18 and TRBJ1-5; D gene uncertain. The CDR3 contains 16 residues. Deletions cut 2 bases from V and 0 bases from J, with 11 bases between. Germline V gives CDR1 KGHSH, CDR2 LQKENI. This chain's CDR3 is CASSPEGVDSNQPQHF. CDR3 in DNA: TGTGCCAGCTCACCAGAGGGTGTCGATAGCAATCAGCCCCAGCATTTT.

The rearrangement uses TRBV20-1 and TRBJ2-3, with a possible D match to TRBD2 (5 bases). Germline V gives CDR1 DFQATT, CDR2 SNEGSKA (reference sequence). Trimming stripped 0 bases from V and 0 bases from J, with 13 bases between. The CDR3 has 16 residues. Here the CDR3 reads CSARDRTWQSTDTQYF. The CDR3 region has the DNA TGCAGTGCTAGAGATCGGACTTGGCAAAGCACAGATACGCAGTATTTT.

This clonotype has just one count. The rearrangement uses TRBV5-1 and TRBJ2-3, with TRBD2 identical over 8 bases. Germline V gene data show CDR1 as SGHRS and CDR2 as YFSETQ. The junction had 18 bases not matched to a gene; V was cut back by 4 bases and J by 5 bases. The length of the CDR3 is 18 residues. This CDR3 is CASSQPRGRGGQGDTQYF. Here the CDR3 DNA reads TGCGCCAGCAGCCAACCAAGAGGACGGGGGGGCCAAGGAGATACGCAGTATTTT.